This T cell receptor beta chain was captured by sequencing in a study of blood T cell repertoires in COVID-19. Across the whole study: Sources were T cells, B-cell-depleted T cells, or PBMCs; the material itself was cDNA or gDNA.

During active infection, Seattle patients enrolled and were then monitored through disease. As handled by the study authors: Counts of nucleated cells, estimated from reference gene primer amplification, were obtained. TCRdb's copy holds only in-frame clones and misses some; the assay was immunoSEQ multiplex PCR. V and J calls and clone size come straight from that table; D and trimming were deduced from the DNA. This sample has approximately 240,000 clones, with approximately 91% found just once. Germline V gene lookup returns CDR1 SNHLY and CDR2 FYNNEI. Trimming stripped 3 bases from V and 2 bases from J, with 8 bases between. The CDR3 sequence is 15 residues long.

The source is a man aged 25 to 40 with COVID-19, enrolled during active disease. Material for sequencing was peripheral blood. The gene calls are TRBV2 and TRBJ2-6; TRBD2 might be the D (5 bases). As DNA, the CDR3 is TGTGCCAGCAGTGAGAGGGAAACTGGGGCCAACGTCCTGACTTTC. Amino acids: CASSERETGANVLTF.